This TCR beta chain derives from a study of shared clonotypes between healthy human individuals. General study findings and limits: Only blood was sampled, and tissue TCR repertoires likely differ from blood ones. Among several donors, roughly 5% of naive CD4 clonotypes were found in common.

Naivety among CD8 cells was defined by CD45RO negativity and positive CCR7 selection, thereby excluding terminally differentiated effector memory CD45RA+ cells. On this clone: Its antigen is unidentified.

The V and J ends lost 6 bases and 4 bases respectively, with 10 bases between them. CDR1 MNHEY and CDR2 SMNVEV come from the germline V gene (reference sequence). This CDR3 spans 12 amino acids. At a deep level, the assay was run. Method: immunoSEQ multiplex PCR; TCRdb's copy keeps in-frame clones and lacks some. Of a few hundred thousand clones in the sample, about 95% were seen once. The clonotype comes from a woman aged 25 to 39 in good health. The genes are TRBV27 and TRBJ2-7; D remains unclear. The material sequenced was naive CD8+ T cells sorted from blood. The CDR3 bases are TGTGCCAGCAGAGACGGCGGTTACGAGCAGTACTTC. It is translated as CASRDGGYEQYF.